This TCR beta chain was sequenced during a study of neurological immune-mediated disorders. Study conclusions and caveats: One cluster of related CDR3 sequences contained, by phylogenetic grouping, the repertoires of 18 of 34 multiple sclerosis patients and formed a possible signature.

Germline CDR1 is MGHRA and CDR2 is YSYEKL. The CDR3 runs to 15 residues. V lost 4 bases to trimming and J lost 8 bases, with 17 bases between them. MiXCR, run by TCRdb on the 5' RACE reads, gives a single entry per CDR3 protein. The sample records 50,000 to 80,000 distinct CDR3 sequences, less than 5.5% being singletons. This clonotype was counted at least ten times. Its specificity is unknown. The TCR sequence derives from a man younger than 45 with multiple sclerosis. The genes are TRBV4-1 and TRBJ1-4; tentative D call: TRBD1 (5 bases). What was sequenced was PBMCs. The CDR3: CASSPMGLDYEKLFF. CDR3 in DNA: TGCGCCAGCAGCCCTATGGGGCTAGACTACGAAAAACTGTTTTTT.